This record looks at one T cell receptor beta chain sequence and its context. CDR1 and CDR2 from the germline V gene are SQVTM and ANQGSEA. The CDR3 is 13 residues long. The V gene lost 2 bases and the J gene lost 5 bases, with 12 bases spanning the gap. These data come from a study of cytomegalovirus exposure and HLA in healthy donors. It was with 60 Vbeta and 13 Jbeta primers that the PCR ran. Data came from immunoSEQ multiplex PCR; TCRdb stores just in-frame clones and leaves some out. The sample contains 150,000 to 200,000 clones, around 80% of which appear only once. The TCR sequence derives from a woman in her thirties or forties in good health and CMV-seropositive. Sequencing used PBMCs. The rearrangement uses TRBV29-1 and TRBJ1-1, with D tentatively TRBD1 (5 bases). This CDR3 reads CSVEHVGGTEAFF. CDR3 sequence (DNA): TGCAGCGTTGAACACGTCGGGGGGACTGAAGCTTTCTTT.